The 27 T cell receptor beta chains listed next were all sequenced from one sample in a study of T cells of healthy individuals. One entry per CDR3 protein results from TCRdb running MiXCR on the 5' RACE reads. The table shows about 82,000 distinct CDR3 sequences, with approximately 5.4% occurring only once. These receptor sequences come from a female donor in good health.

This clonotype was picked up a small number of times. The chain links TRBV6-6 to TRBJ1-1, with D tentatively TRBD1 (6 bases). Germline values: CDR1 MNHNY, CDR2 SVGAGI (reference sequence). The CDR3 has 14 residues. The germline V and J ends were trimmed by 6 bases and 3 bases, with 14 bases remaining between them. CDR3 DNA: TGTGCCAGCAGCCACAGGGAGGTGGACACTGAAGCTTTCTTT. It codes for CASSHREVDTEAFF.

This clonotype was observed many times. The rearrangement links TRBV12-3 or TRBV12-4 to TRBJ2-3; D might be TRBD2 (6 bases). V was shortened by 7 bases and J by 2 bases, with 13 bases between the two germline ends. The CDR3 contains 14 residues. CDR3 sequence reads: CASTSGTYTDTQYF. The CDR3 nucleotides read TGTGCCAGCACCTCCGGGACTTACACAGATACGCAGTATTTT.

Many counts were recorded for this clonotype. The chain employs TRBV30 and TRBJ2-7, with D unclear. The CDR3 has 14 residues. CDR1 is GTSNPN and CDR2 is SVGIG in the germline V gene (reference sequence). Deletions cut 2 bases from V and 5 bases from J, with 16 bases between. CDR3 region: CAWSNWGRRNEQYF. The CDR3 DNA follows: TGTGCCTGGAGTAACTGGGGTCGGCGGAACGAGCAGTACTTC.

V usage is TRBV20-1 and J usage is TRBJ2-7, with D hard to call. V dropped 2 bases and J dropped 3 bases, with 20 bases sitting between them. Germline V CDR1 and CDR2: DFQATT, SNEGSKA (reference sequence). This CDR3 region has 16 residues. The CDR3 nucleotides are TGCAGTGCTAGACCGGTTCGGCGTGGCCTTCTCTACGAGCAGTACTTC. This codes for CSARPVRRGLLYEQYF.

This clonotype was picked up a small number of times. This chain connects TRBV4-3 to TRBJ1-3; 9 nucleotides agree with TRBD1. Germline V CDR1 and CDR2: LGHNA, YSLEER. CDR3 length: 20 residues. Germline trimming cut 0 bases from V and 0 bases from J; bases unmatched to any gene: 12. The CDR3 bases are TGCGCCAGCAGCCAAGACATCCCGGGACAGGGACGAATCTCTGGAAACACCATATATTTT. Translated, it gives CASSQDIPGQGRISGNTIYF.

Many counts were recorded for this clonotype. The rearrangement joins TRBV10-1 to TRBJ1-1; D possibly corresponds to TRBD1 (5 bases). CDR1 is WNHNN and CDR2 is SYGVQD in the germline V gene (reference sequence). The CDR3 sequence is 16 residues long. V was shortened by 8 bases and J by 5 bases, with 24 bases between the two germline ends. CDR3 loop: CASGLWDCGIRTEAFF. The DNA for the CDR3 is TGCGCCAGCGGCCTCTGGGACTGCGGAATACGGACTGAAGCTTTCTTT.

This clonotype was seen repeatedly, ten times or more. The V call is TRBV6-1, the J call TRBJ2-1; TRBD2 agrees at 7 bases. Trimming at V came to 8 bases and at J to 14 bases, leaving 9 bases not matched to a gene. Per germline, CDR1 MNHNS and CDR2 SASEGT. This CDR3 has 11 residues. DNA of the CDR3: TGTGCCAGCGGGACCGGGACTACGAAGTTCTTC. Protein product: CASGTGTTKFF.

This clonotype showed up just a few times. The V call is TRBV4-1, the J call TRBJ1-2, with TRBD1 as a possible D gene (5 bases). V was pared by 1 base and J by 3 bases, with 12 bases between. Germline V gene data show CDR1 as MGHRA and CDR2 as YSYEKL. The CDR3 sequence is 15 residues long. In DNA form, the CDR3 reads TGCGCCAGCAGCCAAGTTGTTGAGGGGCACTATGGCTACACCTTC. It codes for CASSQVVEGHYGYTF.

The chain joins TRBV4-1 to TRBJ1-5; D is unclear. This CDR3 has 16 residues. The germline CDR1 and CDR2 sequences are MGHRA and YSYEKL. The ends were cut back, 0 bases at V and 0 bases at J, with 9 bases in the middle. In DNA form, the CDR3 reads TGCGCCAGCAGCCAAGACGGAGGGAATAGCAATCAGCCCCAGCATTTT. Amino acid sequence: CASSQDGGNSNQPQHF.

This clonotype has at least ten counts. A junction end diverges from the germline sequence, so it may reflect a read error. The chain couples TRBV12-3 or TRBV12-4 to TRBJ2-7; 14 bases match TRBD2. This CDR3 has 11 residues. For the CDR3, the DNA is TGTGCCAGCAGTACGGGACTAGCGGGAGAATTC. This gives the protein CASSTGLAGEF.

In its sample, this clonotype was seen many times. This sequence joins TRBV6-5 and TRBJ2-2; D not resolved. V was clipped by 7 bases and J by 0 bases, with 9 bases between them. Germline values: CDR1 MNHEY, CDR2 SVGAGI. The CDR3 spans 14 residues. This chain's CDR3 is CASTALANTGELFF. The CDR3 DNA follows: TGTGCCAGCACCGCGCTCGCGAACACCGGGGAGCTGTTTTTT.

This clonotype was counted a few times. The rearrangement uses TRBV15 and TRBJ2-1, with D maybe TRBD2 (7 bases). Looked up from germline, CDR1 is LNHNV and CDR2 is YYDKDF (reference sequence). This CDR3 spans 17 amino acids. Trimming removed 0 bases from V and 10 bases from J, with 22 bases in between. The CDR3 sequence is CATSRDRLGWGGAEQFF. Here the CDR3 DNA reads TGTGCCACCAGCAGAGATAGATTGGGTTGGGGGGGCGCGGAGCAGTTCTTC.

The table lists this clonotype with many counts. The chain employs TRBV20-1 and TRBJ2-1; TRBD2 agrees at 7 bases. V trimming: 2 bases; J trimming: 10 bases; junction bases outside the gene matches: 17. The germline gives CDR1 DFQATT, CDR2 SNEGSKA (reference sequence). The CDR3 covers 16 residues. The DNA of the CDR3 is TGCAGTGCTAGACAAACCGGACTAGTCACCCCCCGAGAGCAGTTCTTC. This translates into CSARQTGLVTPREQFF.

This clonotype was observed many times. This chain connects TRBV27 to TRBJ2-7, with 8 bases fitting TRBD1. In germline, CDR1 is MNHEY, CDR2 SMNVEV (reference sequence). The J segment lost 5 bases and the V segment lost 3 bases, leaving 6 bases of the junction unmatched. This CDR3 is 14 amino acids long. CDR3 nucleotide sequence: TGTGCCAGCAGTTTTGGGCCAGGGGGCGACGAGCAGTACTTC. The encoded protein is CASSFGPGGDEQYF.

The V and J genes are TRBV5-4 and TRBJ2-1; 8 bases fit TRBD2. Germline V gene lookup returns CDR1 SGHNT and CDR2 YYREEE (reference sequence). Trimming cost V 4 bases and J 1 base; bases outside gene matches: 4. This CDR3 has 15 amino acids. CDR3 DNA sequence: TGTGCCAGCAGCCCGGGACTAGTTTCCTACAATGAGCAGTTCTTC. It is translated as CASSPGLVSYNEQFF.

The rearrangement links TRBV4-2 to TRBJ2-1; TRBD2 aligns across 12 bases. V gave up 0 bases and J gave up 8 bases; unmatched junction bases: 11. The germline V gene encodes CDR1 LGHNA and CDR2 YNFKEQ. The CDR3 is 18 residues long. This CDR3 is CASSQDGLLAGGQHEQFF. The CDR3 DNA follows: TGTGCCAGCAGCCAAGATGGCCTTCTAGCGGGAGGGCAACATGAGCAGTTCTTC.

V usage is TRBV18 and J usage is TRBJ2-3, with 7 bases aligning to TRBD1. Germline CDR1 is KGHSH and CDR2 is LQKENI. The CDR3 extends over 16 amino acids. Trimming removed 2 bases from V and 1 base from J; junction bases left unmatched: 6. In nucleotides, the CDR3 is TGTGCCAGCTCACCAACAGGGGTTATCGGCACAGATACGCAGTATTTT. It translates to CASSPTGVIGTDTQYF.

There are many counts of this clonotype. V is TRBV11-1 and J is TRBJ2-5, with unresolved D. This CDR3 contains 12 residues. V lost 0 bases, J lost 5 bases, and 4 bases lay in between. CDR1 and CDR2 (germline): SGHAT, FQDESV (reference sequence). CDR3 residues: CASSLAMETQYF. CDR3 nucleotides: TGTGCCAGCAGCTTAGCGATGGAGACCCAGTACTTC.

V gene TRBV30 combines with J gene TRBJ1-1; the D is unclear. Trimming removed 2 bases from V and 2 bases from J, with 9 bases in between. From germline, CDR1 is GTSNPN and CDR2 SVGIG (reference sequence). The CDR3 is 13 residues long. CDR3 loop: CAWSLGPNTEAFF. CDR3 bases: TGTGCCTGGAGTTTAGGGCCTAACACTGAAGCTTTCTTT.

This clonotype was counted only a few times. The chain has TRBV12-3 or TRBV12-4 and TRBJ2-7; D is unclear. The CDR3 loop spans 13 amino acids. The germline V and J ends were trimmed by 5 bases and 3 bases, with 11 bases remaining between them. For the CDR3, the DNA is TGTGCCAGCAGTCGCAGTGGTGTCTACGAGCAGTACTTC. It codes for CASSRSGVYEQYF.

This clonotype has just a few counts. The V call is TRBV20-1, the J call TRBJ1-5, with D possibly being TRBD1 (6 bases). The CDR3 consists of 14 residues. The V end lost 3 bases, the J end lost 5 bases, and 14 bases lay between the germline ends. The V gene's germline CDR1 is DFQATT and CDR2 SNEGSKA (reference sequence). For the CDR3, the DNA is TGCAGTGCTAGCGTCCAGGGGATTGATCAGCCCCAGCATTTT. Its protein product is CSASVQGIDQPQHF.

This clonotype was seen repeatedly, ten times or more. The genes are TRBV6-5 and TRBJ2-5; 12 nucleotides line up with TRBD1. CDR1 is MNHEY, CDR2 SVGAGI, per germline. The CDR3 is 15 amino acids. V trimming: 2 bases; J trimming: 10 bases; junction bases outside the gene matches: 8. The CDR3 here is CASSYAPGTGGNQYF. The DNA for the CDR3 is TGTGCCAGCAGTTACGCACCGGGGACAGGGGGCAACCAGTACTTC.

A few counts support this clonotype. This chain connects TRBV2 to TRBJ1-1, with D maybe TRBD1 (5 bases). V shed 4 bases and J shed 3 bases, with 9 bases lying between them. The CDR3 totals 13 residues. CDR1 is SNHLY, CDR2 FYNNEI, per germline. CDR3 nucleotide sequence: TGTGCCAGCAGTGCGGGGCCGTACACTGAAGCTTTCTTT. Amino acids: CASSAGPYTEAFF.

This clonotype has at least ten counts. The V call is TRBV4-1, the J call TRBJ1-2, with 9 bases that match TRBD1. The CDR3 contains 18 residues. From germline, CDR1 is MGHRA and CDR2 YSYEKL. Trimming took 4 bases from V and 2 from J; bases not matched to a gene: 14. CDR3 DNA: TGCGCCAGCAGCCTAGACCGGACAGGGGTCGTGGCGAACTATGGCTACACCTTC. The encoded protein is CASSLDRTGVVANYGYTF.

As to this clonotype: A much larger clonotype is one base distant, so this may be a read error. The chain couples TRBV6-6 to TRBJ1-6; TRBD1 is a possible D gene (6 bases). Germline CDR1 is MNHNY and CDR2 is SVGAGI (reference sequence). Trimming removed 10 bases at V and 8 bases at J, with 15 bases between. The CDR3 extends over 13 amino acids. CDR3 in amino acids: CATTGAGDSPLHF. The CDR3 DNA sequence: TGTGCCACCACGGGGGCAGGTGATTCACCCCTCCACTTT.

This clonotype is a singleton in its sample. The chain uses TRBV7-9 and TRBJ2-3; the D is unclear. This CDR3 is built from 12 residues. Per germline, CDR1 SEHNR and CDR2 FQNEAQ (reference sequence). The V end was cut by 3 bases, the J end by 2 bases, with 3 bases between. The CDR3 DNA is TGTGCCAGCAGCTTCGACACAGATACGCAGTATTTT. Encoded protein: CASSFDTDTQYF.

This clonotype came up many times. V gene TRBV3-1 combines with J gene TRBJ1-3; D remains unclear. From germline, CDR1 is LGHDT and CDR2 YNNKEL (reference sequence). V was cut by 4 bases and J by 0 bases, with 16 bases left in between. This CDR3 comprises 17 residues. The CDR3 DNA reads TGTGCCAGCAGCCTCCAAGAAGGCTTTAACTCTGGAAACACCATATATTTT. Amino acid sequence: CASSLQEGFNSGNTIYF.